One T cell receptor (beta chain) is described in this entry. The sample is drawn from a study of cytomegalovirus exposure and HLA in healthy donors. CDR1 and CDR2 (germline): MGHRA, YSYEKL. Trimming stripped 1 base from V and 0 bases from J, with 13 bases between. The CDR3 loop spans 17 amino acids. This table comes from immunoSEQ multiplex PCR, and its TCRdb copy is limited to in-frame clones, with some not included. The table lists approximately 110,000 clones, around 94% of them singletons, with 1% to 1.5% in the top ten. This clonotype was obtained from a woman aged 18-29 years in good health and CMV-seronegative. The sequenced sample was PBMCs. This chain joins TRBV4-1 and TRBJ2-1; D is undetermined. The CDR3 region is CASSQVASRSSYNEQFF. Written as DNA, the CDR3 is TGCGCCAGCAGCCAAGTGGCCAGCCGGAGCTCCTACAATGAGCAGTTCTTC.